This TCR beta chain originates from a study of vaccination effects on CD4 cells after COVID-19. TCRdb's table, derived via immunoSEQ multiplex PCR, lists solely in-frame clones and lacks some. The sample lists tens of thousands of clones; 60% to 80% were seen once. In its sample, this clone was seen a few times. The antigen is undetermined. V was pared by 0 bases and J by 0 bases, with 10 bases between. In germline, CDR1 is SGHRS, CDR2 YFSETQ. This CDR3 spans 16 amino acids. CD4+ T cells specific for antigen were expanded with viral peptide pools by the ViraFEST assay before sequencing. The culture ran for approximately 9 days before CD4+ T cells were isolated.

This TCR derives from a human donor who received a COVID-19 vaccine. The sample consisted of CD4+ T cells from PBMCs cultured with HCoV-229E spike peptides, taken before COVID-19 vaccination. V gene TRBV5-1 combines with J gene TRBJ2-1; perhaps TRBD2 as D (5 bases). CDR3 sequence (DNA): TGCGCCAGCAGCTTGGCCACGGGGAGCTCCTACAATGAGCAGTTCTTC. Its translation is CASSLATGSSYNEQFF.